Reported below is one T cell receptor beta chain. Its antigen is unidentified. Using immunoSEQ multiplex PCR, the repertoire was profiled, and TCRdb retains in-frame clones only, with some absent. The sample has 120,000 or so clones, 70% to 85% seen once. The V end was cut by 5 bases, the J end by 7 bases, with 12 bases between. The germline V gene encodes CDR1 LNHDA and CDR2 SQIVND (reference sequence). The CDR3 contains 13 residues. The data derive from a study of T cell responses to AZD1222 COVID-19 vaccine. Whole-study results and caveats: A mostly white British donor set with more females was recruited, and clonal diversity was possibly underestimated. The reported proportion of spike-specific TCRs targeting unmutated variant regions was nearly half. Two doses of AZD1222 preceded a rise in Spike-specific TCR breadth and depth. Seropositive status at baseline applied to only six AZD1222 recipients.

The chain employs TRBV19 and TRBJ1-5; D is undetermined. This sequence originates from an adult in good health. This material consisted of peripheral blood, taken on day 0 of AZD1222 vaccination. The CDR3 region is CASSPGMLQPQHF. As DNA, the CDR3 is TGTGCCAGTAGTCCGGGGATGTTACAGCCCCAGCATTTT.